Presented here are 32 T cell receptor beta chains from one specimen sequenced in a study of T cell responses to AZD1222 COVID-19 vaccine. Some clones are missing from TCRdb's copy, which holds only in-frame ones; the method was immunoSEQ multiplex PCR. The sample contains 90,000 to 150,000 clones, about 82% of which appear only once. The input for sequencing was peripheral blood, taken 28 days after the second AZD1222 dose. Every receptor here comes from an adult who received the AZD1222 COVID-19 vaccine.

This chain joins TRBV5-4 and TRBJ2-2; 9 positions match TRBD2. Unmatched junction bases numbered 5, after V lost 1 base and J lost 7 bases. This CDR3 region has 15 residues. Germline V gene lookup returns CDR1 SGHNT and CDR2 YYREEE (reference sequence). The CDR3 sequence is CASSLSGGTVGELFF. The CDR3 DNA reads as TGTGCCAGCAGCTTGAGCGGGGGGACTGTCGGGGAGCTGTTTTTT.

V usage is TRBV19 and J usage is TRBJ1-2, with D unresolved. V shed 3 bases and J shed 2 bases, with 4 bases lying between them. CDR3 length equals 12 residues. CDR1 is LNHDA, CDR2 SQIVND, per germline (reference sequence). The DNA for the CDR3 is TGTGCCAGTAGTATTGTGAACTATGGCTACACCTTC. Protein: CASSIVNYGYTF.

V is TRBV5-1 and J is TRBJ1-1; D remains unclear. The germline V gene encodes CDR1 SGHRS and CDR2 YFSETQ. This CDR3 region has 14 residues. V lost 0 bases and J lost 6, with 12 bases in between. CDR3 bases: TGCGCCAGCAGCTTGGAATCCACGGCCCCTGAAGCTTTCTTT. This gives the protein CASSLESTAPEAFF.

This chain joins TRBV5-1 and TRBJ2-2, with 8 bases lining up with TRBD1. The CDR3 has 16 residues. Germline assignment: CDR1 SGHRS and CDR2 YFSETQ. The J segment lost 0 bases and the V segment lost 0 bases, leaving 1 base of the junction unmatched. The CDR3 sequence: CASSLAGGSNTGELFF. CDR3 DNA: TGCGCCAGCAGCTTGGCAGGGGGCTCGAACACCGGGGAGCTGTTTTTT.

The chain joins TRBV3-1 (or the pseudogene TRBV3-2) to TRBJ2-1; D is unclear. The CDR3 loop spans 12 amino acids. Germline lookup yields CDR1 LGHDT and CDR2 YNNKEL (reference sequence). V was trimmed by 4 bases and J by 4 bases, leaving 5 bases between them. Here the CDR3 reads CASSRTYNEQFF. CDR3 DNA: TGTGCCAGCAGCCGAACATACAATGAGCAGTTCTTC.

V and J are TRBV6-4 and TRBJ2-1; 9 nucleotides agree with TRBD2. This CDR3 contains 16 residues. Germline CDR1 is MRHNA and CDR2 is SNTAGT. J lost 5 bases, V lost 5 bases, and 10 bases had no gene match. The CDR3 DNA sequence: TGTGCCAGCAGTAGAATAGCGGGAGACAGCCACAATGAGCAGTTCTTC. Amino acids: CASSRIAGDSHNEQFF.

The DNA of the CDR3 is TGTGCCAGCAGCCAAGAAGGACTTCCGACCGAGCAGTACTTC. This encodes CASSQEGLPTEQYF. The V gene is TRBV3-1 (or the pseudogene TRBV3-2), the J gene TRBJ2-7, with D tentatively TRBD2 (5 bases). Germline V lookup: CDR1 LGHDT, CDR2 YNNKEL (reference sequence). The V and J ends lost 0 bases and 6 bases respectively, with 12 bases between them. The CDR3 has 14 amino acids.

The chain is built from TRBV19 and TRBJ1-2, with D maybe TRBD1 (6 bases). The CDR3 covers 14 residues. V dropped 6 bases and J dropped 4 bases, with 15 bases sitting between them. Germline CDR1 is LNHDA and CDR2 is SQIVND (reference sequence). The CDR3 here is CASSLMRGAYGYTF. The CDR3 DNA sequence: TGTGCCAGTAGCCTCATGAGGGGGGCCTATGGCTACACCTTC.

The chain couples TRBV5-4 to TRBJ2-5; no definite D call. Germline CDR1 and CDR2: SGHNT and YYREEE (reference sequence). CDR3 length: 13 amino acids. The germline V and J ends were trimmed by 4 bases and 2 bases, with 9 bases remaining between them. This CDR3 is CASSPQSQETQYF. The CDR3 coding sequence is TGTGCCAGCAGCCCCCAGAGTCAAGAGACCCAGTACTTC.

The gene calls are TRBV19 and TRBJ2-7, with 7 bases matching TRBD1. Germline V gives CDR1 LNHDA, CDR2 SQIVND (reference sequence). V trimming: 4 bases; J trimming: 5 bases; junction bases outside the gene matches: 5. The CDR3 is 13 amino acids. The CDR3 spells CASSTRQGHEQYF. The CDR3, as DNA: TGTGCCAGTAGTACCAGACAGGGCCACGAGCAGTACTTC. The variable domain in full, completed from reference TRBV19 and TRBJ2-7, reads DGGITQSPKYLFRKEGQNVTLSCEQNLNHDAMYWYRQDPGQGLRLIYYSQIVNDFQKGDIAEGYSVSREKKESFPLTVTSAQKNPTAFYLCASSTRQGHEQYFGPGTRLTVT.

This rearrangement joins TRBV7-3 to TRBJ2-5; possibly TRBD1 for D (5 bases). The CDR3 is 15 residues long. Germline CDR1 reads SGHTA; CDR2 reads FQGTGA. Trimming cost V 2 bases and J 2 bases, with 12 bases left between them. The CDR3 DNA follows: TGTGCCAGCAGCTTAGTTTCAGGGCCTCAAGAGACCCAGTACTTC. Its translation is CASSLVSGPQETQYF.

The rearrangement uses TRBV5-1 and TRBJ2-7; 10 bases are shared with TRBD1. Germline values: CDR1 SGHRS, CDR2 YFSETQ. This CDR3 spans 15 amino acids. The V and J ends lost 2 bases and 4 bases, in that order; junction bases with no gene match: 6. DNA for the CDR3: TGCGCCAGCAGCTTCGGGACAGGGGAAGGTTACGAGCAGTACTTC. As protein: CASSFGTGEGYEQYF.

This CDR3 is CASETGPNTEAFF. CDR3 in DNA: TGTGCCAGCGAGACAGGGCCGAACACTGAAGCTTTCTTT. V is TRBV2 and J is TRBJ1-1, with TRBD1 matching 7 bases. This CDR3 contains 13 residues. The germline V gene has CDR1 SNHLY and CDR2 FYNNEI. The V gene end was trimmed by 8 bases and the J gene end by 1 base; junction bases not matched to a gene: 4.

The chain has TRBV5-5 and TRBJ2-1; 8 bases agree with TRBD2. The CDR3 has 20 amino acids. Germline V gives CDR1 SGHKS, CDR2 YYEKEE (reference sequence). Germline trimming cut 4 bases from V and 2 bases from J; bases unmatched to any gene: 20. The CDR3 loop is CASSPRGERGPFRPYNEQFF. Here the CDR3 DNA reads TGTGCCAGCAGCCCCCGGGGGGAGCGGGGGCCCTTTCGCCCCTACAATGAGCAGTTCTTC.

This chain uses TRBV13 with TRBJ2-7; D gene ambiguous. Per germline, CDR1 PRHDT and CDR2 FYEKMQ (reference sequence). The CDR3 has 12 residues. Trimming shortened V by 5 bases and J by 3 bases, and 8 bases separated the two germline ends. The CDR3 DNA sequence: TGTGCCAGCAGCGAACGCCTCTACGAGCAGTACTTC. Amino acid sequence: CASSERLYEQYF.

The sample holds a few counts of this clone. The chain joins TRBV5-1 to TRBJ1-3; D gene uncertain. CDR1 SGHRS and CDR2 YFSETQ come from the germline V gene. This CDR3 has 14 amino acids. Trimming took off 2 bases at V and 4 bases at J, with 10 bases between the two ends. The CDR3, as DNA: TGCGCCAGCAGCTTTTCGGGAGACGGAAACACCATATATTTT. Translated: CASSFSGDGNTIYF.

This chain's CDR3 is CASSLQGAGDTQYF. CDR3 sequence (DNA): TGTGCCAGCAGCTTACAAGGGGCGGGAGATACGCAGTATTTT. The rearrangement uses TRBV7-3 and TRBJ2-3; D may correspond to TRBD1 or TRBD2 (5 bases each). The V gene lost 2 bases and the J gene lost 5 bases, with 11 bases spanning the gap. The CDR3 length is 14 residues. The germline V gene encodes CDR1 SGHTA and CDR2 FQGTGA.

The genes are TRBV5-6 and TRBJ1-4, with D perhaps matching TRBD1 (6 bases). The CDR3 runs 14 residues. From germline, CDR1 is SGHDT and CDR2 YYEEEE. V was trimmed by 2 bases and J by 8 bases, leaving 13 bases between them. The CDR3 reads CASSLPGAGEKLFF. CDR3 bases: TGTGCCAGCAGCTTACCGGGGGCTGGAGAAAAACTGTTTTTT.

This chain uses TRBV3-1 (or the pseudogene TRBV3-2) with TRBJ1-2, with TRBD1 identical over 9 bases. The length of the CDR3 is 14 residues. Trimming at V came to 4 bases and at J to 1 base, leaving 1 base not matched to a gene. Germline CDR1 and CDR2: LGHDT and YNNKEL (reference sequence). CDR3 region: CASSRTGVNYGYTF. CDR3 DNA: TGTGCCAGCAGCCGGACAGGGGTTAACTATGGCTACACCTTC.

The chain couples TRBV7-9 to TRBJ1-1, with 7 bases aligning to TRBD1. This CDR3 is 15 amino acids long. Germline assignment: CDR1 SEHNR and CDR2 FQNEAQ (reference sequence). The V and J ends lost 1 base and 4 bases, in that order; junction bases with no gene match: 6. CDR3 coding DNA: TGTGCCAGCAGCTTAGTCGGCAGGGGGGTCACTGAAGCTTTCTTT. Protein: CASSLVGRGVTEAFF. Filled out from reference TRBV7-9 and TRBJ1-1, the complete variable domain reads DTGVSQNPRHKITKRGQNVTFRCDPISEHNRLYWYRQTLGQGPEFLTYFQNEAQLEKSRLLSDRFSAERPKGSFSTLEIQRTEQGDSAMYLCASSLVGRGVTEAFFGQGTRLTVV.

Here the CDR3 DNA reads TGCAGTTCTGGGGTCGACGAGCAGTACTTC. Its translation: CSSGVDEQYF. V and J are TRBV20-1 and TRBJ2-7, with D hard to call. CDR3 length: 10 residues. The V gene's germline CDR1 is DFQATT and CDR2 SNEGSKA (reference sequence). V shed 8 bases and J shed 5 bases, with 10 bases lying between them.

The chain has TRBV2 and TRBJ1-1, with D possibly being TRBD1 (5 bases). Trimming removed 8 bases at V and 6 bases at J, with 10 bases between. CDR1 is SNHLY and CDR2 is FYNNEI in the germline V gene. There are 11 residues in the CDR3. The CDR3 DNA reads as TGTGCCAGCGGCAGGGCATCTGAAGCTTTCTTT. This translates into CASGRASEAFF.

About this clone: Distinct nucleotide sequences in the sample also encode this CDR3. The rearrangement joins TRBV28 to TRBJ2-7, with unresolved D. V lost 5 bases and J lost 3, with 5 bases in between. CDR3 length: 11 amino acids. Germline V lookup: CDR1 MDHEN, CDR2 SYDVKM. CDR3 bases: TGTGCCAGCAGTACTCTCTACGAGCAGTACTTC. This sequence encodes CASSTLYEQYF.

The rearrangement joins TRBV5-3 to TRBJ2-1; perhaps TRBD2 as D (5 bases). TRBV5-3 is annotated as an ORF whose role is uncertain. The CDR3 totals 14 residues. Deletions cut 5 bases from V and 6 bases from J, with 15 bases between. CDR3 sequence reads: CARSETTRSNEQFF. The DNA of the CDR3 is TGTGCCAGAAGTGAGACTACTCGTAGCAATGAGCAGTTCTTC.

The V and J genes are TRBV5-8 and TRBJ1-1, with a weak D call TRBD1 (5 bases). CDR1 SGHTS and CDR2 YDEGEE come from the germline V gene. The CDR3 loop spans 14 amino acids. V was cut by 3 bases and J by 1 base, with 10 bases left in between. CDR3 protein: CASSWGPWNTEAFF. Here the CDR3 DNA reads TGTGCCAGCAGCTGGGGACCGTGGAACACTGAAGCTTTCTTT.

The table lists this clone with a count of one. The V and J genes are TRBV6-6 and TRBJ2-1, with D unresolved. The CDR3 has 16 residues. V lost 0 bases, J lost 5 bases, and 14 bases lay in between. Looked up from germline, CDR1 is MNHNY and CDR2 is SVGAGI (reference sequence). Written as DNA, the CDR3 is TGTGCCAGCAGTTACTCCTCTCTAGTGGGTAACAATGAGCAGTTCTTC. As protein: CASSYSSLVGNNEQFF.

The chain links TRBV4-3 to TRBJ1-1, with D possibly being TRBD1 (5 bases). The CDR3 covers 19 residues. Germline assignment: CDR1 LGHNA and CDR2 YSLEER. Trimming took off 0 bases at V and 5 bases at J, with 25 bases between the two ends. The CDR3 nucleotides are TGCGCCAGCAGCCAAGATTCACTTGGGGCTCAGGGCTGGTATACTGAAGCTTTCTTT. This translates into CASSQDSLGAQGWYTEAFF.

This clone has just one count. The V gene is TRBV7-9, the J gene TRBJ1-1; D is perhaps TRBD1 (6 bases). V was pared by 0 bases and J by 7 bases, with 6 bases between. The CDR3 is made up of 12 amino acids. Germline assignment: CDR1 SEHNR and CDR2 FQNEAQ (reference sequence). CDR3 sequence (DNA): TGTGCCAGCAGCTTAGCGACAGGTGAAGCTTTCTTT. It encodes CASSLATGEAFF.

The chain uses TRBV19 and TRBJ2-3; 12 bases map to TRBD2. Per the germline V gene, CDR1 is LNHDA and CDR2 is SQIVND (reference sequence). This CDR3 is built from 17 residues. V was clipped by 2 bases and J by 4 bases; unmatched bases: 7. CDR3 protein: CASSISPSGGGSDTQYF. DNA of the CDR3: TGTGCCAGTAGTATATCTCCTAGCGGGGGGGGCTCAGATACGCAGTATTTT.

Written as DNA, the CDR3 is TGTGCCACCAGGGAGCGGGAGGTAACCTACGAGCAGTACTTC. It specifies CATREREVTYEQYF. The chain combines TRBV2 with TRBJ2-7; TRBD2 matches at 9 bases. CDR1 is SNHLY, CDR2 FYNNEI, per germline. The CDR3 has 14 residues. J was trimmed by 2 bases and V by 10 bases; bases with no gene match: 9.

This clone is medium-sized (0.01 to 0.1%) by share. CDR3 amino acids: CASSLTDTNYGYTF. The CDR3 DNA follows: TGTGCCAGCAGCTTAACGGATACTAACTATGGCTACACCTTC. The V and J genes are TRBV11-2 and TRBJ1-2; D is uncertain. The CDR3 loop spans 14 amino acids. Germline-derived CDR1 and CDR2 are SGHAT and FQNNGV. The germline V and J ends were trimmed by 2 bases and 0 bases, with 7 bases remaining between them.

CDR3: CASSEASGGHEQFF. The CDR3 DNA is TGTGCCAGCAGTGAAGCTAGCGGGGGTCATGAGCAGTTCTTC. This chain connects TRBV6-1 to TRBJ2-1; the match to TRBD2 covers 9 bases. This CDR3 region has 14 residues. Germline V gene sequence: CDR1 MNHNS, CDR2 SASEGT. The V segment lost 0 bases and the J segment 8 bases; nucleotides outside the gene matches: 2.